One and the same sample provided the 18 T cell receptor beta chains below, sequenced in a study of T cells in Graves' hyperthyroidism and ophthalmopathy. The TCR beta CDR3 regions underwent amplification using RNA transcripts as the source. First-round RT-PCR targeting the TCR CDR3 was performed with the HTBI primer set. TCRdb ran MiXCR on the multiplex PCR reads and lists one entry per CDR3 protein. The repertoire has approximately 690,000 distinct CDR3 sequences, about 14% of them found once; the top ten carry roughly an eighth. Sequenced material: blood. All receptors derive from a woman aged 45-60 years with Graves' ophthalmopathy.

This clonotype appeared many times. J is TRBJ1-2 and V is TRBV6-2 or TRBV6-3; D may be TRBD1 (5 bases). CDR1 is MNHEY, CDR2 SVGEGT, per germline. The CDR3 runs to 16 residues. V lost 6 bases to trimming and J lost 3 bases, with 20 bases between them. The CDR3 loop reads CASRRTNGGLDYGYTF. The CDR3 DNA follows: TGTGCCAGCAGGCGCACAAACGGGGGTCTCGACTATGGCTACACCTTC.

This clonotype was seen many times. The rearrangement links TRBV6-1 to TRBJ2-5; no firm D call. Trimming took off 6 bases at V and 5 bases at J, with 7 bases between the two ends. The CDR3 has 11 amino acids. CDR1 and CDR2 from the germline V gene are MNHNS and SASEGT. The CDR3 sequence is CASSTAETQYF. The DNA of the CDR3 is TGTGCCAGCAGCACAGCGGAGACCCAGTACTTC.

This chain links TRBV19 with TRBJ1-1; D is ambiguous. Trimming pared 5 bases from V and 0 bases from J, leaving 13 bases between. This CDR3 has 15 amino acids. Germline CDR1 and CDR2: LNHDA and SQIVND (reference sequence). The CDR3 bases are TGTGCCAGTAGTCCCCGTGGCCGGGTGAACACTGAAGCTTTCTTT. Translated: CASSPRGRVNTEAFF.

About this clonotype: One end of the junction does not line up with germline, which may come from a read error. This rearrangement joins TRBV10-3 to TRBJ1-2; no clear D. Germline V CDR1 and CDR2: ENHRY, SYGVKD. The CDR3 has 11 amino acids. The CDR3 sequence is CAIGDGYGYTF. DNA for the CDR3: TGTGCCATCGGTGACGGCTATGGCTACACCTTC.

This clonotype has more than one count but fewer than ten. DNA for the CDR3: TGTGCCACCAGCAGAGGCCTAGCGAGAGGCAATGAGCAGTTCTTC. As protein: CATSRGLARGNEQFF. The chain joins TRBV15 to TRBJ2-1, with a tentative D call TRBD2 (6 bases). Trimming cost V 1 base and J 6 bases, with 13 bases left between them. From germline, CDR1 is LNHNV and CDR2 YYDKDF (reference sequence). The CDR3 is made up of 15 amino acids. The full variable domain, rest sourced from reference TRBV15 and TRBJ2-1, is DAMVIQNPRYQVTQFGKPVTLSCSQTLNHNVMYWYQQKSSQAPKLLFHYYDKDFNNEADTPDNFQSRRPNTSFCFLDIRSPGLGDTAMYLCATSRGLARGNEQFFGPGTRLTVL.

This clonotype was seen at least ten times. The chain recombines TRBV20-1 with TRBJ2-1; no reliable D call. V shed 3 bases and J shed 0 bases, with 12 bases lying between them. The CDR3 is 15 residues long. Germline lookup yields CDR1 DFQATT and CDR2 SNEGSKA (reference sequence). CDR3 residues: CSARELPSSYNEQFF. CDR3 coding DNA: TGCAGTGCTAGGGAGCTCCCGAGCTCCTACAATGAGCAGTTCTTC.

The chain combines TRBV10-3 with TRBJ2-7, with D perhaps TRBD1 (6 bases). The germline V gene encodes CDR1 ENHRY and CDR2 SYGVKD. The CDR3 is made up of 15 amino acids. V gave up 8 bases and J gave up 0 bases, with 17 bases separating them. The CDR3 is CAISDSGTPSYEQYF. The CDR3 DNA reads as TGTGCCATCTCAGACTCCGGGACACCCTCCTACGAGCAGTACTTC.

Note on this clonotype: A single base separates this from a much larger clone, so it may be a read error. This chain connects TRBV7-8 to TRBJ2-3; 8 bases agree with TRBD2. Germline CDR1 SGHVS, CDR2 FQNEAQ. The CDR3 covers 15 residues. The CDR3 protein is CTSKREPPRADTQYF. The DNA of the CDR3 is TGTACCAGCAAGCGGGAGCCTCCCAGGGCAGATACGCAGTATTTT.

This clonotype occurred a few times. DNA of the CDR3: TGTGCCAGCAGCGCAGGCCTGTTCACTAGCACAGATACGCAGTATTTT. It is translated as CASSAGLFTSTDTQYF. This chain uses TRBV28 with TRBJ2-3; no definite D call. V dropped 6 bases and J dropped 0 bases, with 16 bases sitting between them. Germline V CDR1 and CDR2: MDHEN, SYDVKM. CDR3 length equals 16 residues.

This clonotype has ten or more counts. This chain joins TRBV20-1 and TRBJ1-1, with TRBD1 as a possible D gene (5 bases). The V and J ends lost 3 bases and 3 bases respectively, with 14 bases between them. CDR3 length equals 14 residues. Germline assignment: CDR1 DFQATT and CDR2 SNEGSKA (reference sequence). CDR3 in amino acids: CSASPGVGDTEAFF. CDR3 bases: TGCAGTGCTAGCCCCGGGGTAGGGGACACTGAAGCTTTCTTT.

This chain links TRBV7-3 with TRBJ2-7; 11 bases are shared with TRBD2. Unmatched junction bases numbered 5, after V lost 2 bases and J lost 5 bases. In germline, CDR1 is SGHTA, CDR2 FQGTGA. This CDR3 region has 15 residues. CDR3 protein: CASSLVAGGFDEQYF. The CDR3 DNA reads as TGTGCCAGCAGCTTAGTAGCGGGAGGGTTCGACGAGCAGTACTTC.

The sample holds many counts of this clonotype. The CDR3: CATSDPGTVNEQFF. CDR3 DNA: TGTGCCACCAGTGATCCCGGGACAGTCAATGAGCAGTTCTTC. The chain joins TRBV24-1 to TRBJ2-1, with TRBD1 identical over 7 bases. Germline V gene lookup returns CDR1 KGHDR and CDR2 SFDVKD. This CDR3 spans 14 amino acids. The trim removed 3 bases at V and 6 bases at J, leaving 4 bases unmatched.

The V and J genes are TRBV7-2 and TRBJ2-1, with 8 bases fitting TRBD1. The CDR3 sequence is 20 residues long. Germline V gene data show CDR1 as SGHTA and CDR2 as FQGNSA. V gave up 5 bases and J gave up 0 bases; unmatched junction bases: 18. This CDR3 reads CASSPPTGVRRESSYNEQFF. DNA for the CDR3: TGTGCCAGCAGCCCCCCGACAGGGGTTCGGCGGGAAAGCTCCTACAATGAGCAGTTCTTC.

This clonotype has at least ten counts. The rearrangement uses TRBV24-1 and TRBJ2-2, with D unresolved. Germline V lookup: CDR1 KGHDR, CDR2 SFDVKD. This CDR3 is 14 amino acids long. V gave up 4 bases and J gave up 3 bases, with 8 bases separating them. DNA for the CDR3: TGTGCCACCAGTGACGGCTACCACACCGGGGAGCTGTTTTTT. Translated, it gives CATSDGYHTGELFF.

This rearrangement joins TRBV9 to TRBJ1-1, with TRBD1 matching 9 bases. V gave up 3 bases and J gave up 4 bases; unmatched junction bases: 10. The CDR3 runs to 16 residues. Per the germline V gene, CDR1 is SGDLS and CDR2 is YYNGEE. The CDR3 bases are TGTGCCAGCAGCGGAAACAGAGACAGGGGGACCACTGAAGCTTTCTTT. Amino acid sequence: CASSGNRDRGTTEAFF.

This clonotype was seen at least ten times. This chain connects TRBV29-1 to TRBJ2-1, with D perhaps matching TRBD2 (5 bases). V shed 4 bases and J shed 5 bases, with 18 bases lying between them. CDR3 length: 15 residues. Germline CDR1 SQVTM, CDR2 ANQGSEA. In nucleotides, the CDR3 is TGCAGCGTTGCCTCTAGCCCCAATTCCCACAATGAGCAGTTCTTC. It is translated as CSVASSPNSHNEQFF.

The chain links TRBV19 to TRBJ2-5; perhaps TRBD2 as D (6 bases). CDR3 length: 14 amino acids. Germline lookup yields CDR1 LNHDA and CDR2 SQIVND (reference sequence). V dropped 6 bases and J dropped 1 base, with 12 bases sitting between them. This CDR3 reads CASRVGGSQETQYF. DNA for the CDR3: TGTGCCAGTAGAGTCGGAGGGAGCCAAGAGACCCAGTACTTC. Combining the CDR3 with reference TRBV19 and TRBJ2-5 gives the whole variable domain DGGITQSPKYLFRKEGQNVTLSCEQNLNHDAMYWYRQDPGQGLRLIYYSQIVNDFQKGDIAEGYSVSREKKESFPLTVTSAQKNPTAFYLCASRVGGSQETQYFGPGTRLLVL.

Regarding this clonotype: A read error is possible here, since a much larger clone lies one base away. Without the conserved terminal phenylalanine or tryptophan, this CDR3 likely stems from a read error. The CDR3 is CASGRNTGRQETQYS. The DNA for the CDR3 is TGTGCCAGCGGAAGGAACACCGGGAGACAAGAGACCCAGTACTCC. The chain employs TRBV6-1 and TRBJ2-5, with D maybe TRBD2 (6 bases). V dropped 8 bases and J dropped 2 bases, with 18 bases sitting between them. The length of the CDR3 is 15 residues. CDR1 and CDR2 (germline): MNHNS, SASEGT.